Listed below are T cell receptor beta chains from one sample, sequenced in a study of PD-L1 blockade in urothelial cancer. TCRdb's copy holds only in-frame clones and misses some; the assay was immunoSEQ multiplex PCR. The sample contains about 120,000 clones, 80% to 95% of which appear only once. Specimen: PBMCs, collected around atezolizumab (anti-PD-L1) treatment. The receptors originated from a man aged 55 to 70 with urothelial cancer. Both conserved end residues are part of each CDR3. A D gene is named only where the DNA matches it firmly. Clone size is given for some rows only: seen once, a few or many times, or a class if the clone is expanded.

j_call: TRBJ2-3; d_call: TRBD2; v_call: TRBV18; clone_size: -; cdr3_aa: CASSPGLAGDTQYF; cdr3_nt: TGTGCCAGCTCACCAGGACTAGCCGGAGATACGCAGTATTTT
j_call: TRBJ2-3; d_call: TRBD2; v_call: TRBV9; clone_size: -; cdr3_aa: CASSASGTSTDTQYF; cdr3_nt: TGTGCCAGCAGCGCAAGCGGGACTAGCACAGATACGCAGTATTTT
j_call: TRBJ1-2; d_call: TRBD1; v_call: TRBV13; clone_size: -; cdr3_aa: CASSSPGRTGTGVTFNYGYTF; cdr3_nt: TGTGCCAGCAGCTCACCAGGACGTACCGGGACAGGGGTCACTTTTAACTATGGCTACACCTTC
j_call: TRBJ1-1; d_call: -; v_call: TRBV5-1; clone_size: -; cdr3_aa: CASSLAHGNTEAFF; cdr3_nt: TGCGCCAGCAGCTTGGCCCACGGGAACACTGAAGCTTTCTTT
j_call: TRBJ2-3; d_call: -; v_call: TRBV10-2; clone_size: -; cdr3_aa: CASSVGLALTDTQYF; cdr3_nt: TGCGCCAGCAGTGTTGGGCTAGCGTTAACAGATACGCAGTATTTT
j_call: TRBJ2-5; d_call: TRBD2; v_call: TRBV7-2; clone_size: -; cdr3_aa: CASSLVAGGYQETQYF; cdr3_nt: TGTGCCAGCAGCTTAGTAGCGGGGGGGTACCAAGAGACCCAGTACTTC
j_call: TRBJ2-3; d_call: -; v_call: TRBV10-3; clone_size: -; cdr3_aa: CAISAGRTDTQYF; cdr3_nt: TGTGCCATCAGTGCGGGGAGGACAGATACGCAGTATTTT
j_call: TRBJ2-1; d_call: TRBD2; v_call: TRBV9; clone_size: -; cdr3_aa: CASSASGNSYNEQFF; cdr3_nt: TGTGCCAGCAGCGCTAGCGGGAACTCCTACAATGAGCAGTTCTTC
j_call: TRBJ1-4; d_call: TRBD1; v_call: TRBV5-1; clone_size: -; cdr3_aa: CASSSRGEATNEKLFF; cdr3_nt: TGCGCCAGCAGCTCCAGGGGGGAGGCAACTAATGAAAAACTGTTTTTT
j_call: TRBJ2-7; d_call: TRBD1; v_call: TRBV9; clone_size: -; cdr3_aa: CASSVDGTGAYEQYF; cdr3_nt: TGTGCCAGCAGCGTAGATGGGACAGGGGCCTACGAGCAGTACTTC
j_call: TRBJ2-1; d_call: TRBD1; v_call: TRBV11-3; clone_size: few; cdr3_aa: CASSFAGGNPYNEQFF; cdr3_nt: TGTGCCAGCAGCTTCGCAGGGGGCAACCCCTACAATGAGCAGTTCTTC
j_call: TRBJ1-1; d_call: -; v_call: TRBV10-2; clone_size: -; cdr3_aa: CASSESRGRAFF; cdr3_nt: TGCGCCAGCAGTGAGTCAAGGGGAAGGGCTTTCTTT
j_call: TRBJ1-1; d_call: TRBD1; v_call: TRBV5-5; clone_size: once; cdr3_aa: CASSLIVGQGAREAFF; cdr3_nt: TGTGCCAGCAGCTTGATTGTGGGACAGGGGGCTCGAGAGGCTTTCTTT
j_call: TRBJ2-7; d_call: TRBD1; v_call: TRBV5-1; clone_size: once; cdr3_aa: CASSLNSGTGAYEQYF; cdr3_nt: TGCGCCAGCAGCTTGAATTCTGGGACAGGGGCCTACGAGCAGTACTTC
j_call: TRBJ2-1; d_call: -; v_call: TRBV5-1; clone_size: -; cdr3_aa: CASKLGGSTYNEQFF; cdr3_nt: TGCGCCAGCAAACTTGGGGGCTCCACCTACAATGAGCAGTTCTTC
j_call: TRBJ2-7; d_call: -; v_call: TRBV9; clone_size: -; cdr3_aa: CASSVVPGRHEQYF; cdr3_nt: TGTGCCAGCAGCGTAGTTCCAGGGAGGCACGAGCAGTACTTC
j_call: TRBJ2-3; d_call: -; v_call: TRBV28; clone_size: -; cdr3_aa: CASGFPDTQYF; cdr3_nt: TGTGCCAGCGGCTTCCCAGATACGCAGTATTTT
j_call: TRBJ2-2; d_call: TRBD2; v_call: TRBV7-2; clone_size: once; cdr3_aa: CASTLAGGRITGELFF; cdr3_nt: TGTGCCAGCACCCTAGCGGGGGGGCGGATCACCGGGGAGCTGTTTTTT
j_call: TRBJ2-1; d_call: TRBD2; v_call: TRBV2; clone_size: once; cdr3_aa: CASSLAGGNNEQFF; cdr3_nt: TGTGCCAGCAGTCTAGCGGGAGGGAACAATGAGCAGTTCTTC
j_call: TRBJ2-4; d_call: -; v_call: TRBV6-1; clone_size: -; cdr3_aa: CASSEGGAKNIQYF; cdr3_nt: TGTGCCAGCAGTGAAGGAGGAGCCAAAAACATTCAGTACTTC
j_call: TRBJ1-1; d_call: -; v_call: TRBV28; clone_size: -; cdr3_aa: CASSLLRTEAFF; cdr3_nt: TGTGCCAGCAGTTTACTACGGACTGAAGCTTTCTTT
j_call: TRBJ2-2; d_call: -; v_call: TRBV14; clone_size: -; cdr3_aa: CASSRYPNTGELFF; cdr3_nt: TGTGCCAGCAGCCGCTACCCGAACACCGGGGAGCTGTTTTTT
j_call: TRBJ2-1; d_call: TRBD1; v_call: TRBV29-1; clone_size: -; cdr3_aa: CSVERDRGYYNEQFF; cdr3_nt: TGCAGCGTTGAACGGGACAGGGGCTATTACAATGAGCAGTTCTTC
j_call: TRBJ2-1; d_call: -; v_call: TRBV9; clone_size: -; cdr3_aa: CASSVGSGSYNEQFF; cdr3_nt: TGTGCCAGCAGCGTAGGTTCGGGCTCCTACAATGAGCAGTTCTTC
j_call: TRBJ2-7; d_call: TRBD2; v_call: TRBV28; clone_size: -; cdr3_aa: CASSLTSGTLSGQYF; cdr3_nt: TGTGCCAGCAGTTTGACTAGCGGGACCCTTAGCGGGCAGTACTTC
j_call: TRBJ2-3; d_call: TRBD2; v_call: TRBV5-1; clone_size: -; cdr3_aa: CASTSGTSDTDTQYF; cdr3_nt: TGCGCCAGCACCTCCGGGACTAGCGACACAGATACGCAGTATTTT
j_call: TRBJ1-6; d_call: TRBD1; v_call: TRBV7-3; clone_size: -; cdr3_aa: CASSLIHRTGNVLVSPLHF; cdr3_nt: TGTGCCAGCAGCTTAATTCATCGGACAGGGAATGTTCTAGTTTCACCCCTCCACTTT
j_call: TRBJ2-5; d_call: TRBD2; v_call: TRBV7-3; clone_size: -; cdr3_aa: CATAGGRGLQETQYF; cdr3_nt: TGTGCCACCGCCGGGGGGAGGGGCCTCCAAGAGACCCAGTACTTC
j_call: TRBJ2-1; d_call: -; v_call: TRBV2; clone_size: -; cdr3_aa: CASSPWRGSYNEQFF; cdr3_nt: TGTGCCAGCAGTCCCTGGCGCGGCTCCTACAATGAGCAGTTCTTC
j_call: TRBJ2-3; d_call: -; v_call: TRBV7-2; clone_size: -; cdr3_aa: CASSFAGAGADTQYF; cdr3_nt: TGTGCCAGCAGCTTTGCGGGGGCTGGGGCAGATACGCAGTATTTT
j_call: TRBJ1-2; d_call: TRBD1; v_call: TRBV28; clone_size: -; cdr3_aa: CASGSGTATYGYTF; cdr3_nt: TGTGCCAGCGGTTCCGGGACAGCGACATATGGCTACACCTTC
j_call: TRBJ1-6; d_call: TRBD1; v_call: TRBV5-1; clone_size: few; cdr3_aa: CASSLGTGGGSPLHF; cdr3_nt: TGCGCCAGCAGCTTAGGGACAGGGGGTGGGTCACCCCTCCACTTT
j_call: TRBJ1-2; d_call: -; v_call: TRBV11-2; clone_size: -; cdr3_aa: CASSLVREFYGYTF; cdr3_nt: TGTGCCAGCAGCTTAGTCAGGGAATTCTACGGCTACACCTTC
j_call: TRBJ2-2; d_call: -; v_call: TRBV4-1; clone_size: -; cdr3_aa: CASSQTRAWQGSPGELFF; cdr3_nt: TGCGCCAGCAGCCAGACCCGAGCATGGCAGGGTAGTCCCGGGGAGCTGTTTTTT
j_call: TRBJ2-1; d_call: TRBD2; v_call: TRBV5-1; clone_size: -; cdr3_aa: CASNLGLAGGFSSYNEQFF; cdr3_nt: TGCGCCAGCAATTTGGGACTAGCGGGGGGGTTTAGCTCCTACAATGAGCAGTTCTTC
j_call: TRBJ2-1; d_call: TRBD2; v_call: TRBV19; clone_size: once; cdr3_aa: CASSGGGLASSYNEQFF; cdr3_nt: TGTGCCAGTAGTGGCGGGGGGCTGGCCAGCTCCTACAATGAGCAGTTCTTC
j_call: TRBJ1-5; d_call: -; v_call: TRBV4-2; clone_size: -; cdr3_aa: CASSPWVGGVSNQPQHF; cdr3_nt: TGTGCCAGCAGCCCATGGGTAGGGGGGGTTAGCAATCAGCCCCAGCATTTT
j_call: TRBJ2-5; d_call: -; v_call: TRBV28; clone_size: -; cdr3_aa: CASKTSGETQYF; cdr3_nt: TGTGCCAGCAAAACTAGTGGAGAGACCCAGTACTTC
j_call: TRBJ2-1; d_call: TRBD2; v_call: TRBV11-3; clone_size: -; cdr3_aa: CASSRGEGLAANNEQFF; cdr3_nt: TGTGCCAGCAGCCGGGGGGAGGGACTAGCGGCCAACAATGAGCAGTTCTTC
j_call: TRBJ2-3; d_call: -; v_call: TRBV5-6; clone_size: -; cdr3_aa: CASSLDSTPDTDTQYF; cdr3_nt: TGTGCCAGCAGCTTGGATTCTACCCCTGACACAGATACGCAGTATTTT